The source of this T cell receptor beta chain is a study of blood T cell repertoires in COVID-19 (TCRdb year 2020). Context from the whole study: Samples from collaborators originated in the United States, Italy and Spain and spanned both the acute and convalescent phases of COVID-19. The material from the prospective study consisted of cDNA or gDNA derived from T cells, B-cell-depleted T cells, or PBMCs. The sample metadata nearly always contained a de-identified subject ID, COVID-19 status, age in years and sex. A freely available public database, intended as a resource for researchers studying the immune response to SARS-CoV-2, is where the repertoires were released. HLA class I and class II types, where available, came from metadata supplied by the sample provider rather than from assay-based typing. The samples were drawn from the first 160 participants of the ongoing ImmuneRACE study and from more than 1,000 subjects provided by 6 global collaborators. Deeply sampled blood TCRbeta repertoires from subjects exposed to, actively infected with, or recovered from COVID-19 were included in the dataset.

As for this clone: No antigen is known for it. Per-base qualities were not stored, and no clone one base away is much larger.

The collaborating institutions used their own protocols to collect whole blood in K2EDTA tubes. For TCRbeta analysis, collaborators shipped samples as frozen whole blood, isolated PBMCs, or DNA extracted from either of those sample types. The investigation overall reported the following: The quantity of clinical and demographic metadata differed by source and by participant and was supplied without curation.

CDR1 MDHEN and CDR2 SYDVKM were looked up in the germline V gene. Trimmed from V: 4 bases; trimmed from J: 1 base; junction bases lacking a gene match: 8. Counted from cysteine to phenylalanine, this CDR3 has 16 amino acids. Only CDR3 DNA remains: 48 bases, in frame from the first base. TCRbeta CDR3 regions were amplified from genomic DNA by means of the immunoSEQ Assay, a bias-controlled multiplex PCR. The paper's data handling went like this. The number of nucleated cells in each sample was estimated from the amplification of reference gene primers within the assay. Sequence reads were collapsed and filtered to measure the absolute abundance of every unique TCRbeta CDR3 rearrangement. For each sample, productive Simpson clonality was calculated by taking the square root of Simpson's diversity index across productive rearrangements. Drawn from immuneACCESS, this table holds only the in-frame rearrangements with V and J called that TCRdb kept. Clones are partly lost; checked studies trace under half to an unresolved V gene and leave the rest unexplained. The V and J calls and clone size were taken over from that table, and D and trimming were inferred from the DNA. Within this sample are roughly 230,000 clones, with roughly nine tenths of them counted one time only. Jointly, the top ten make up approximately 1.8% of the sample.

The sample comprised peripheral blood. The sequence links TRBV28 to TRBJ2-3, with 7 junctional bases fitting TRBD2. The receptor's source is a man between 65 and 85 years old with acute or convalescent COVID-19. The CDR3 loop reads CASSSPAGAGTDTQYF. At the DNA level, the sequence is TGTGCCAGCAGTTCCCCGGCGGGAGCCGGCACAGATACGCAGTATTTT. With the rest looked up from the reference TRBV28 and TRBJ2-3 genes rather than sequenced, the full variable domain is DVKVTQSSRYLVKRTGEKVFLECVQDMDHENMFWYRQDPGLGLRLIYFSYDVKMKEKGDIPEGYSVSREKKERFSLILESASTNQTSMYLCASSSPAGAGTDTQYFGPGTRLTVL.